This TCR beta chain was documented in a study of T and B cells in COVID-19 patients. Study context: Recovered patients mostly had mild to moderate COVID-19 managed as outpatients.

Each TRB amplification used roughly 230-550 ng of genomic DNA from blood. TRB rearrangements were amplified by multiplex PCR with BIOMED2 TRB-A/B primers. TCRdb independently ran MiXCR on the multiplex PCR reads; one entry per CDR3 protein. The sample contains about 18,000 distinct CDR3 sequences, 36% of which appear only once. This clonotype has only a few counts. The source is a human donor with active COVID-19. Specimen: blood.

CDR3 DNA: TGTGCCAGCATCGTCTCCGGGACAGGACTCTACGAGCAGTACTTC. Translating it yields CASIVSGTGLYEQYF. The gene calls are TRBV6-2 or TRBV6-3 and TRBJ2-7, with 8 bases aligning to TRBD1. This CDR3 region has 15 residues. Germline CDR1 and CDR2: MNHEY and SVGEGT. V was pared by 7 bases and J by 3 bases, with 11 bases of the junction left unmatched.